These T cell receptor beta chains were read from a single sample in a study of response to subunit inactivated influenza vaccine. TCRdb used MiXCR to reprocess the RT-PCR reads, holding one entry per CDR3 protein. The sample carries 400,000 to 550,000 distinct CDR3 sequences, over 25% recorded once. This sample comprised CD4+ T cells sorted from PBMCs, obtained 4 to 6 days after vaccination. Receptors were obtained from a man aged 50-60 years who received an inactivated influenza vaccine. The CDR3 runs from the conserved cysteine through the conserved F or W. Fields, in order: clone size, J gene, V gene, D gene, CDR3 protein, CDR3 DNA. D genes are given only for firm matches. Clone size appears in some rows only: once, few, many, or a class for an expanded clone.

>.|TRBJ1-2|TRBV7-8|.
CASSLRSGPSANNYGYTF
TGTGCCAGCAGCTTACGATCGGGACCCTCCGCTAATAACTATGGCTACACCTTC
>.|TRBJ1-2|TRBV4-1|.
CASSQAMSLNYGYTF
TGCGCCAGCAGCCAAGCAATGTCCCTCAACTATGGCTACACCTTC
>.|TRBJ2-2|TRBV14|TRBD1
CASSQGQGPSTGELFF
TGTGCCAGCAGCCAAGGACAGGGGCCGAGCACCGGGGAGCTGTTTTTT
>.|TRBJ2-1|TRBV5-1|TRBD2
CASSLEGGRVGEQFF
TGCGCCAGCAGCTTGGAGGGCGGGAGAGTGGGTGAGCAGTTCTTC
>.|TRBJ2-1|TRBV6-5|.
CASSYPFKGGTQNEQFF
TGTGCCAGCAGTTACCCGTTCAAAGGCGGGACTCAGAATGAGCAGTTCTTC
>.|TRBJ2-2|TRBV18|.
CASSPPGRQITGELFF
TGTGCCAGCTCACCACCGGGGCGGCAAATCACCGGGGAGCTGTTTTTT
>many|TRBJ2-1|TRBV3-1|.
CASSQDGQYNEQFF
TGTGCCAGCAGCCAAGATGGCCAGTACAATGAGCAGTTCTTC
>few|TRBJ2-1|TRBV27|TRBD2
CASSLLPRGGEQFF
TGTGCCAGCAGTCTACTCCCCCGGGGGGGTGAGCAGTTCTTC
>few|TRBJ1-1|TRBV4-2|TRBD1
CASSRETGEAFF
TGTGCCAGCAGCCGAGAGACAGGGGAGGCTTTCTTT
>few|TRBJ2-7|TRBV6-1|TRBD1
CASRPGQASPYEQYF
TGTGCCAGCAGACCAGGACAGGCCTCTCCCTACGAGCAGTACTTC
>.|TRBJ2-1|TRBV15|TRBD1
CATSSGSRISTGNEQFF
TGTGCCACCAGCAGCGGCAGCCGGATCTCGACAGGGAATGAGCAGTTCTTC
>.|TRBJ2-7|TRBV5-6|.
CATGRGMGYEQYF
TGTGCCACCGGCCGGGGGATGGGATACGAGCAGTACTTC
>.|TRBJ2-2|TRBV7-8|.
CASSLWGANTGELFF
TGTGCCAGCAGCTTATGGGGTGCGAACACCGGGGAGCTGTTTTTT
>.|TRBJ2-3|TRBV12-3/TRBV12-4|TRBD1
CASSLRGGHDSDTQYF
TGTGCCAGCAGTTTGCGAGGGGGCCATGACTCAGATACGCAGTATTTT
>once|TRBJ2-5|TRBV9|TRBD1
CASSITGAQETQYF
TGTGCCAGCAGCATAACAGGGGCACAAGAGACCCAGTACTTC
>.|TRBJ1-1|TRBV7-9|TRBD1
CASSLGTGGRLAEAFF
TGTGCCAGCAGCCTAGGGACAGGGGGACGGTTAGCTGAAGCTTTCTTT
>.|TRBJ2-7|TRBV20-1|TRBD1
CSATAAGQGRSYEQYF
TGCAGTGCTACCGCTGCCGGACAGGGAAGGTCCTACGAGCAGTACTTC
>many|TRBJ1-5|TRBV12-3/TRBV12-4|.
CASSPGFNQPQHF
TGTGCCAGCAGCCCGGGGTTTAATCAGCCCCAGCATTTT
>once|TRBJ1-5|TRBV6-1|.
CASGLSGYNQPQHF
TGTGCCAGCGGTCTTTCCGGGTACAATCAGCCCCAGCATTTT
>few|TRBJ1-5|TRBV3-1|.
CASSQGTPNQPQHF
TGTGCCAGCAGCCAAGGGACACCAAATCAGCCCCAGCATTTT
>few|TRBJ2-3|TRBV18|.
CASSPQGASTDTQYF
TGTGCCAGCTCACCTCAGGGTGCTAGCACAGATACGCAGTATTTT
>.|TRBJ1-1|TRBV6-1|TRBD1
CASSPHRGVTEAFF
TGTGCCAGCAGTCCCCACAGGGGGGTAACTGAAGCTTTCTTT
>many|TRBJ2-1|TRBV5-1|TRBD2
CASSLGTSGGYNEQFF
TGTGCCAGCAGCTTAGGGACTAGCGGGGGTTACAATGAGCAGTTCTTC
>.|TRBJ2-5|TRBV4-2|.
CASSQDSRDGETQYF
TGTGCCAGCAGCCAAGATTCCCGGGACGGCGAGACCCAGTACTTC
>few|TRBJ2-7|TRBV10-2|.
CASSEGRRSYEQYF
TGCGCCAGCAGTGAGGGGAGGAGGAGCTACGAGCAGTACTTC
>.|TRBJ2-3|TRBV11-2|TRBD2
CASSPLSGSSPPDTQYF
TGTGCCAGCAGCCCCTTAAGCGGGAGTTCACCCCCAGATACGCAGTATTTT
>.|TRBJ2-2|TRBV10-3|.
CAISESFPSWQGGTGELFF
TGTGCCATCAGTGAGTCGTTTCCCTCCTGGCAGGGAGGCACCGGGGAGCTGTTTTTT
>.|TRBJ2-2|TRBV7-8|.
CASSLFWGSPANTGELFF
TGTGCCAGCAGCTTATTTTGGGGGAGTCCCGCGAACACCGGGGAGCTGTTTTTT
>.|TRBJ2-7|TRBV20-1|.
CRTDSSYEQYF
TGCAGGACGGACAGCTCCTACGAGCAGTACTTC
>few|TRBJ1-1|TRBV7-8|.
CASLPRFMNTEAFF
TGTGCCAGCCTGCCGCGGTTTATGAACACTGAAGCTTTCTTT
>few|TRBJ2-1|TRBV3-1|.
CASTSRGDRNYNEQFF
TGTGCCAGCACCTCCCGGGGGGACAGGAATTACAATGAGCAGTTCTTC
>few|TRBJ1-2|TRBV4-3|.
CASSQAVDYGYTF
TGCGCCAGCAGCCAAGCGGTTGACTATGGCTACACCTTC
>.|TRBJ1-1|TRBV3-1|TRBD1
CASSPGPWEDREDEAFF
TGTGCCAGCAGCCCCGGCCCGTGGGAGGACAGGGAGGATGAAGCTTTCTTT
>.|TRBJ2-7|TRBV14|TRBD1
CASSQGRTGAHEQYF
TGTGCCAGCAGCCAGGGGCGGACAGGGGCCCACGAGCAGTACTTC
>.|TRBJ2-3|TRBV12-3/TRBV12-4|.
CASSTRPSTDTQYF
TGCGCCAGCAGCACCAGACCCAGCACAGATACGCAGTATTTT